This T cell receptor (beta chain) stems from a study of metastatic and nonmetastatic thyroid tumors. As for the study in general: Where malignant and benign thyroid patients were concerned, repertoires were compared across blood and tumor or nodule tissue.

No patient received treatment before thyroid surgery. Under the authors' procedure: A distant-metastasis classifier for papillary thyroid cancer was built using CDR3 differences across clinicopathological groups. From the PCR reads, TCRdb re-called clones with MiXCR. The V and J calls come from TCRdb's annotation, not from the publication. The sample has fewer than 55,000 clones; under 20% are singletons. Trimming removed 2 bases from V and 5 bases from J; junction bases left unmatched: 12. CDR1 is SGHRS, CDR2 YFSETQ, per germline. CDR3 size: 16 residues. Overall study findings and caveats: Versus benign nodules, malignant thyroid tumors reportedly had significantly higher TCR beta diversity, in blood and tumor.

Of note for this clone: The antigen is undetermined.

V usage is TRBV5-1 and J usage is TRBJ2-7, with 8 bases fitting TRBD1. The TCR originated in a female donor with papillary thyroid cancer or a benign thyroid nodule (not recorded which). Some clones in this sample may be carry-over from other donors' samples. Sequenced: blood. In DNA form, the CDR3 reads TGCGCCAGCAGCTTACGCCCTCAGGGGGCAGGGGACGAGCAGTACTTC. Amino acid sequence: CASSLRPQGAGDEQYF. The complete variable domain, with remaining parts taken from reference TRBV5-1 and TRBJ2-7, reads KAGVTQTPRYLIKTRGQQVTLSCSPISGHRSVSWYQQTPGQGLQFLFEYFSETQRNKGNFPGRFSGRQFSNSRSEMNVSTLELGDSALYLCASSLRPQGAGDEQYFGPGTRLTVT.